Presented here are 27 T cell receptor beta chains from one specimen sequenced in a study of cytomegalovirus exposure and HLA in healthy donors. Sequencing was performed with immunoSEQ multiplex PCR; in TCRdb, only in-frame clones are kept and a portion is missing. The table shows 98,000 or so clones, with 70% to 90% occurring only once. Specimen: PBMCs. All receptors come from a woman younger than 35 in good health and CMV-seronegative.

This chain connects TRBV5-6 to TRBJ1-2; D not resolved. Germline V gives CDR1 SGHDT, CDR2 YYEEEE. The V gene lost 2 bases and the J gene lost 8 bases, with 19 bases spanning the gap. There are 15 residues in the CDR3. DNA of the CDR3: TGTGCCAGCAGCTTTCGGGTGTTCGGAGGGAACGGCTACACCTTC. Translating gives CASSFRVFGGNGYTF.

This clone was seen a few times. The chain recombines TRBV6-4 with TRBJ1-6, with D tentatively TRBD1 (5 bases). The germline CDR1 and CDR2 sequences are MRHNA and SNTAGT. The length of the CDR3 is 15 residues. The V end lost 6 bases, the J end lost 6 bases, and 15 bases lay between the germline ends. The CDR3 loop reads CASSESEGANSPLHF. DNA of the CDR3: TGTGCCAGCAGCGAGTCGGAAGGGGCTAATTCACCCCTCCACTTT.

The chain combines TRBV27 with TRBJ1-1; D unclear. Trimming shortened V by 3 bases and J by 4 bases, and 9 bases separated the two germline ends. This CDR3 is built from 13 residues. Germline values: CDR1 MNHEY, CDR2 SMNVEV (reference sequence). In DNA form, the CDR3 reads TGTGCCAGCAGTTTGGGCCAGTCCACTGAAGCTTTCTTT. This codes for CASSLGQSTEAFF.

The V and J genes are TRBV9 and TRBJ2-3; unclear D gene. Trimming shortened V by 4 bases and J by 4 bases, and 13 bases separated the two germline ends. The CDR3 is 14 residues long. Germline V lookup: CDR1 SGDLS, CDR2 YYNGEE. The CDR3 coding sequence is TGTGCCAGCAGCCCCACTTCGGGTGCAGATACGCAGTATTTT. This encodes CASSPTSGADTQYF.

This clone was picked up a small number of times. This sequence joins TRBV28 and TRBJ2-3; tentative D call: TRBD2 (5 bases). CDR3 length equals 17 residues. V lost 4 bases, J lost 2 bases, and 19 bases lay in between. Per germline, CDR1 MDHEN and CDR2 SYDVKM. The DNA of the CDR3 is TGTGCCAGCAGTTCCCCGTACTTACTAGAAAACACAGATACGCAGTATTTT. This codes for CASSSPYLLENTDTQYF.

The genes are TRBV30 and TRBJ1-1; possible D gene TRBD1, 5 bases. The length of the CDR3 is 13 residues. Trimming stripped 4 bases from V and 1 base from J, with 10 bases between. Germline V CDR1 and CDR2: GTSNPN, SVGIG (reference sequence). This CDR3 is CAWIRRGNTEAFF. DNA of the CDR3: TGTGCCTGGATCAGGAGGGGGAACACTGAAGCTTTCTTT.

This clone has just one count. CDR3 sequence (DNA): TGCGCCAGCAGCTTGGCGTCAGTGAACACTGAAGCTTTCTTT. Its protein is CASSLASVNTEAFF. The chain has TRBV5-1 and TRBJ1-1; D remains ambiguous. CDR3 length: 14 residues. Trimming removed 0 bases from V and 0 bases from J, with 6 bases in between. Germline CDR1 and CDR2: SGHRS and YFSETQ.

The chain has TRBV5-4 and TRBJ2-6, with D possibly matching TRBD1 (6 bases). The CDR3 loop spans 18 amino acids. Trimming pared 2 bases from V and 1 base from J, leaving 16 bases between. The germline gives CDR1 SGHNT, CDR2 YYREEE (reference sequence). This chain's CDR3 is CASSLGAGELSGANVLTF. The CDR3 nucleotides are TGTGCCAGCAGCTTAGGGGCAGGGGAACTTTCTGGGGCCAACGTCCTGACTTTC.

The V and J genes are TRBV7-9 and TRBJ2-7, with D possibly being TRBD1 (6 bases). Germline CDR1 and CDR2: SEHNR and FQNEAQ (reference sequence). With 0 bases removed from V and 1 base from J, the gap between germline ends came to 10 bases. The CDR3 is made up of 15 amino acids. CDR3 in DNA: TGTGCCAGCAGCTTAGCGGGCAGGGGTTCCTACGAGCAGTACTTC. This encodes CASSLAGRGSYEQYF. Together with reference TRBV7-9 and TRBJ2-7, the CDR3 gives the full variable domain: DTGVSQNPRHKITKRGQNVTFRCDPISEHNRLYWYRQTLGQGPEFLTYFQNEAQLEKSRLLSDRFSAERPKGSFSTLEIQRTEQGDSAMYLCASSLAGRGSYEQYFGPGTRLTVT.

The chain is built from TRBV9 and TRBJ2-3, with 11 nucleotides matching TRBD2. Trimming cost V 3 bases and J 3 bases; bases outside gene matches: 6. CDR3 length equals 16 residues. Germline V gene lookup returns CDR1 SGDLS and CDR2 YYNGEE. Written as DNA, the CDR3 is TGTGCCAGCAGCGGCGGGACTAGCGGTATAACAGATACGCAGTATTTT. This codes for CASSGGTSGITDTQYF.

This chain joins TRBV9 and TRBJ1-1, with 9 bases fitting TRBD1. The CDR3 consists of 15 residues. CDR1 is SGDLS, CDR2 YYNGEE, per germline. V trimming: 1 base; J trimming: 5 bases; junction bases outside the gene matches: 6. The CDR3 DNA is TGTGCCAGCAGCGTACGCGGGACAGGGTTGACTGAAGCTTTCTTT. Protein product: CASSVRGTGLTEAFF.

This chain links TRBV7-8 with TRBJ2-7; TRBD2 is a possible D gene (6 bases). This CDR3 comprises 15 residues. Germline CDR1 SGHVS, CDR2 FQNEAQ. Trimming took off 4 bases at V and 7 bases at J, with 20 bases between the two ends. The CDR3 sequence is CASSSPGDPAGEQYF. The DNA for the CDR3 is TGTGCCAGCAGCTCGCCCGGTGACCCCGCGGGGGAGCAGTACTTC.

J is TRBJ1-2 and V is TRBV7-3; D might be TRBD1 (6 bases). The germline V gene has CDR1 SGHTA and CDR2 FQGTGA. Deletions cut 5 bases from V and 2 bases from J, with 15 bases between. The CDR3 consists of 15 residues. The CDR3 here is CASSPGGATNYGYTF. The CDR3 DNA reads as TGTGCCAGCAGCCCTGGGGGGGCGACCAACTATGGCTACACCTTC.

This sequence joins TRBV28 and TRBJ1-2; D is possibly TRBD1 (5 bases). The CDR3 is made up of 15 amino acids. Trimming took 8 bases from V and 6 from J, leaving 22 bases between them. The germline gives CDR1 MDHEN, CDR2 SYDVKM. The CDR3 protein is CASRPLPGPGDGYTF. The CDR3 coding sequence is TGTGCCAGCCGCCCTCTCCCGGGGCCGGGGGATGGCTACACCTTC.

In DNA form, the CDR3 reads TGCGCCAGCAGCCCGAGTCAGGGGGCGTACGAGCAGTACTTC. Translation: CASSPSQGAYEQYF. V usage is TRBV4-1 and J usage is TRBJ2-7; 8 bases map to TRBD1. The junction had 6 bases not matched to a gene; V was cut back by 4 bases and J by 4 bases. CDR3 length: 14 residues. Germline V lookup: CDR1 MGHRA, CDR2 YSYEKL.

By sample share, this clone is medium-sized. The chain combines TRBV10-1 with TRBJ2-2; D might be TRBD1 (5 bases). Trimming stripped 4 bases from V and 3 bases from J, with 6 bases between. This CDR3 spans 13 amino acids. Germline V gene data show CDR1 as WNHNN and CDR2 as SYGVQD (reference sequence). The CDR3 protein is CASSARDTGELFF. Here the CDR3 DNA reads TGCGCCAGCAGTGCCAGGGACACCGGGGAGCTGTTTTTT.

The chain combines TRBV19 with TRBJ2-7, with a weak D call TRBD2 (5 bases). The V end lost 3 bases, the J end lost 1 base, and 10 bases lay between the germline ends. The CDR3 has 14 residues. Looked up from germline, CDR1 is LNHDA and CDR2 is SQIVND (reference sequence). The CDR3 sequence: CASSIYEGSYEQYF. Here the CDR3 DNA reads TGTGCCAGTAGTATCTACGAGGGATCCTACGAGCAGTACTTC. The whole variable domain, remainder taken from reference TRBV19 and TRBJ2-7, is DGGITQSPKYLFRKEGQNVTLSCEQNLNHDAMYWYRQDPGQGLRLIYYSQIVNDFQKGDIAEGYSVSREKKESFPLTVTSAQKNPTAFYLCASSIYEGSYEQYFGPGTRLTVT.

J is TRBJ2-1 and V is TRBV6-5; the match to TRBD1 covers 7 bases. J lost 7 bases, V lost 5 bases, and 11 bases had no gene match. The CDR3 runs 15 residues. The V gene's germline CDR1 is MNHEY and CDR2 SVGAGI. CDR3 DNA: TGTGCCAGCAGTCACCTAAGGGACAGAACAAATGAGCAGTTCTTC. It encodes CASSHLRDRTNEQFF.

The CDR3, as DNA: TGTGCCAGCAGCCCTATCGTATCCACCTCAAGCACAGATACGCAGTATTTT. This gives the protein CASSPIVSTSSTDTQYF. The chain recombines TRBV7-9 with TRBJ2-3; D uncertain. Trimming cost V 5 bases and J 0 bases, with 18 bases left between them. This CDR3 region has 17 residues. Germline CDR1 reads SEHNR; CDR2 reads FQNEAQ (reference sequence).

CDR3 in DNA: TGTGCCAGCAGCGACGACAGGGTGGACGAGCAGTACTTC. Amino acids: CASSDDRVDEQYF. The J gene is TRBJ2-7, the V gene TRBV2, with 7 bases identical to TRBD1. Trimming removed 6 bases from V and 5 bases from J; junction bases left unmatched: 7. From germline, CDR1 is SNHLY and CDR2 FYNNEI. This CDR3 is built from 13 residues.

The chain has TRBV28 and TRBJ2-4, with D possibly TRBD1 on 5 matching bases. V dropped 1 base and J dropped 0 bases, with 7 bases sitting between them. Germline CDR1 is MDHEN and CDR2 is SYDVKM. The CDR3 is 15 residues long. CDR3 loop: CASSLLGVAKNIQYF. The CDR3, as DNA: TGTGCCAGCAGTTTATTAGGGGTAGCCAAAAACATTCAGTACTTC. Full variable domain (remainder filled in from reference TRBV28 and TRBJ2-4): DVKVTQSSRYLVKRTGEKVFLECVQDMDHENMFWYRQDPGLGLRLIYFSYDVKMKEKGDIPEGYSVSREKKERFSLILESASTNQTSMYLCASSLLGVAKNIQYFGAGTRLSVL.

The table lists this clone with a few counts. The genes are TRBV7-9 and TRBJ1-6; unclear D gene. The length of the CDR3 is 14 residues. With 3 bases removed from V and 8 bases from J, the gap between germline ends came to 11 bases. Germline V lookup: CDR1 SEHNR, CDR2 FQNEAQ (reference sequence). The CDR3 DNA reads as TGTGCCAGCAGCTTCGGGTTCGGTGATTCACCCCTCCACTTT. This gives the protein CASSFGFGDSPLHF.

This chain links TRBV5-1 with TRBJ2-7, with 11 bases matching TRBD1. V shed 3 bases, J shed 4 bases, and the junction held 3 bases outside the gene matches. The CDR3 contains 14 residues. Germline loops: CDR1 SGHRS, CDR2 YFSETQ. This CDR3 is CASSSGQGGYEQYF. The DNA for the CDR3 is TGCGCCAGCAGCTCGGGACAGGGGGGATACGAGCAGTACTTC.

The chain joins TRBV7-2 to TRBJ2-7; TRBD2 aligns across 10 bases. Germline V gene sequence: CDR1 SGHTA, CDR2 FQGNSA. This CDR3 is 14 amino acids long. V shed 5 bases, J shed 3 bases, and the junction held 4 bases outside the gene matches. CDR3 coding DNA: TGTGCCAGCAGCACCCGACTAGCGGGCTACGAGCAGTACTTC. Translation gives CASSTRLAGYEQYF.

The chain has TRBV19 and TRBJ2-7; 9 nucleotides line up with TRBD1. Trimming removed 3 bases from V and 0 bases from J; junction bases left unmatched: 0. Germline V gene data show CDR1 as LNHDA and CDR2 as SQIVND (reference sequence). The length of the CDR3 is 14 residues. The CDR3 coding sequence is TGTGCCAGTAGTATGACAGGGGGCTCCTACGAGCAGTACTTC. Translating it yields CASSMTGGSYEQYF.

The chain uses TRBV15 and TRBJ1-1; D might be TRBD1 (5 bases). The V gene's germline CDR1 is LNHNV and CDR2 YYDKDF (reference sequence). V was pared by 3 bases and J by 4 bases, with 12 bases between. This CDR3 has 14 amino acids. For the CDR3, the DNA is TGTGCCACCAGCAGGGACCAGGGAGGCACTGAAGCTTTCTTT. It yields the protein CATSRDQGGTEAFF.

CDR3 amino acids: CASSLGLAGNYNEQFF. CDR3 nucleotides: TGTGCCAGCAGCTTGGGACTAGCGGGGAACTACAATGAGCAGTTCTTC. V usage is TRBV5-6 and J usage is TRBJ2-1, with 11 positions matching TRBD2. Per the germline V gene, CDR1 is SGHDT and CDR2 is YYEEEE. V shed 0 bases, J shed 3 bases, and the junction held 2 bases outside the gene matches. CDR3 length: 16 residues.